This T cell receptor beta chain was identified during a study of T cells after yellow fever vaccination. Findings and limits, study-wide: Abundant bulk-derived clonotypes could contaminate FACS-sorted repertoires. A limited proportion of clonotypes was detected within both the CD4 and CD8 compartments. Primary-vaccination clones mostly resurfaced post-booster (96% CD4, roughly 90% CD8).

Universal primer sites and UMIs were introduced during 5'RACE template-switching synthesis of TCR cDNA. TCRdb passed the 5' RACE reads through MiXCR, listing each CDR3 protein once. The sample holds under 50,000 distinct CDR3 sequences, 5% to 7% seen once. This clonotype has at least ten counts. Sample: PBMCs, either bulk or a sorted T-cell subset (CD4+, CD8+, memory, or dextramer-sorted; not recorded which), taken 45 days after the yellow fever booster vaccination. This sequence originates from a man aged 25 to 40 who received the YFV17D yellow fever vaccine.

The CDR3 protein is CASSLRTAEKLFF. The CDR3 DNA follows: TGTGCCAGCAGCTTGCGGACGGCGGAAAAACTGTTTTTT. This sequence joins TRBV5-6 and TRBJ1-4; no reliable D call. The CDR3 covers 13 residues. Germline V CDR1 and CDR2: SGHDT, YYEEEE. Trimming stripped 1 base from V and 8 bases from J, with 9 bases between.